This T cell receptor beta chain was obtained from a study of breast tumors, draining lymph nodes, adjacent tissues. Germline CDR1 and CDR2: DFQATT and SNEGSKA (reference sequence). V lost 3 bases and J lost 4, with 18 bases in between. This CDR3 has 15 amino acids. Samples came from axillary lymph nodes draining the breast cancer. One entry per CDR3 protein results from TCRdb running MiXCR on the multiplex PCR reads. The sample lists roughly 80,000 distinct CDR3 sequences, around 20% seen once, with about 2.2% in the top ten. This clonotype appeared many times. Sequenced sample: axillary lymph node tissue. The sequence derives from a female donor with breast cancer. Some clones in this sample may be carry-over from other donors' samples. This chain links TRBV20-1 with TRBJ1-2; D is ambiguous. The CDR3 DNA reads as TGCAGTGCTAGTTGGGTGGAGGGCAGCATCTATGGCTACACCTTC. Translation: CSASWVEGSIYGYTF.